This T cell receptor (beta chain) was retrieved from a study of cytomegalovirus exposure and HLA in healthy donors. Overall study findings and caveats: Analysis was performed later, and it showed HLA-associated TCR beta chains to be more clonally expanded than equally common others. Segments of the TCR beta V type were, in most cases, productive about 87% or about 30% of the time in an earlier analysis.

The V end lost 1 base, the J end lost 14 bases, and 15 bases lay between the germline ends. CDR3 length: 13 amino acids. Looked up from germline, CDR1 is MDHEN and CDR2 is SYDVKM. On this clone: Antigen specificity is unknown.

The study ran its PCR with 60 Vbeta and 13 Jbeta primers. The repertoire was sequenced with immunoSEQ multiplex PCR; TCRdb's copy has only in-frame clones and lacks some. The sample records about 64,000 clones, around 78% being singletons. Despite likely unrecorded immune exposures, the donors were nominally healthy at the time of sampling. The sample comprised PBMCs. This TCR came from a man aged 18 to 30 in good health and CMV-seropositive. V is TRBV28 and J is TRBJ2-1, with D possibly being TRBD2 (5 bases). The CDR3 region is CASSLSGPNGEFF. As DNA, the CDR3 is TGTGCCAGCAGTTTATCCGGACCCAACGGGGAGTTCTTC.